One sample yielded the 14 T cell receptor beta chains listed below, sequenced in a study of T cells after yellow fever vaccination. From the 5' RACE reads, TCRdb called clonotypes with MiXCR, one entry per CDR3 protein. There are approximately 110,000 distinct CDR3 sequences in the sample; more than 7.5% occur only once, and about 25% lies in the top ten. The sample consisted of CD8+ T cells sorted from PBMCs, taken 45 days after the yellow fever booster vaccination. These receptors all come from a man aged 25-45 years who received the YFV17D yellow fever vaccine.

This clonotype was recorded many times. The V call is TRBV9, the J call TRBJ2-3; a weak D match, TRBD2 (5 bases). Germline values: CDR1 SGDLS, CDR2 YYNGEE. There are 15 residues in the CDR3. V lost 0 bases to trimming and J lost 8 bases, with 16 bases between them. CDR3 DNA sequence: TGTGCCAGCAGCGTAGGAAGCGGACCTCCCCGTACGCAGTATTTT. Translated: CASSVGSGPPRTQYF.

In this sample, this clonotype turned up many times. The chain couples TRBV20-1 to TRBJ2-7, with unresolved D. Germline CDR1 is DFQATT and CDR2 is SNEGSKA (reference sequence). The CDR3 length is 13 residues. Trimming took off 2 bases at V and 5 bases at J, with 13 bases between the two ends. This CDR3 is CSARSPLNNEQYF. The CDR3 nucleotides are TGCAGTGCTAGATCACCCCTCAACAACGAGCAGTACTTC.

This clonotype was detected many times. J is TRBJ2-5 and V is TRBV7-8, with 11 bases that match TRBD2. CDR3 length: 15 amino acids. Looked up from germline, CDR1 is SGHVS and CDR2 is FQNEAQ. With V trimmed by 4 bases and J by 5 bases, 6 bases remained unmatched. The CDR3 sequence: CASSSRLAGTETQYF. In nucleotides, the CDR3 is TGTGCCAGCAGCTCCCGACTAGCGGGAACGGAGACCCAGTACTTC.

This clonotype was found many times. The chain joins TRBV7-9 to TRBJ1-1; the D is unclear. V lost 4 bases, J lost 0 bases, and 18 bases lay in between. Germline values: CDR1 SEHNR, CDR2 FQNEAQ (reference sequence). The CDR3 loop spans 17 amino acids. The DNA for the CDR3 is TGTGCCAGCAGCTCGCGGATGGCAGGAGACATGAACACTGAAGCTTTCTTT. Encoded protein: CASSSRMAGDMNTEAFF.

This clonotype appeared many times. V usage is TRBV29-1 and J usage is TRBJ2-7; TRBD2 matches 8 bases. The V gene end was trimmed by 5 bases and the J gene end by 4 bases; junction bases not matched to a gene: 13. Germline V gene sequence: CDR1 SQVTM, CDR2 ANQGSEA. The CDR3 is 15 residues long. The CDR3 sequence is CSVPRDSREGYEQYF. The CDR3 DNA reads TGCAGCGTTCCTCGAGATTCCCGGGAGGGTTACGAGCAGTACTTC.

This clonotype was seen repeatedly, ten times or more. J is TRBJ2-7 and V is TRBV20-1, with TRBD1 matching 7 bases. The CDR3 is made up of 15 amino acids. Germline lookup yields CDR1 DFQATT and CDR2 SNEGSKA (reference sequence). V was clipped by 5 bases and J by 4 bases; unmatched bases: 14. The CDR3 DNA is TGCAGTGCTGGGGACAGCTCTTCAGATCGGTACGAGCAGTACTTC. Translated, it gives CSAGDSSSDRYEQYF.

CDR3 DNA: TGTGCCAGTAGTAATCTGGGGCAGCCCGACGAGCAGTACTTC. It specifies CASSNLGQPDEQYF. J is TRBJ2-7 and V is TRBV19; D possibly corresponds to TRBD1 (5 bases). V was shortened by 4 bases and J by 5 bases, with 15 bases between the two germline ends. This CDR3 region has 14 residues. Germline values: CDR1 LNHDA, CDR2 SQIVND (reference sequence).

A remark on this clonotype: Given a much more abundant clone one base away, this may be a read error. This sequence joins TRBV7-9 and TRBJ2-1; TRBD1 is a possible D gene (5 bases). The germline gives CDR1 SEHNR, CDR2 FQNEAQ (reference sequence). The length of the CDR3 is 14 residues. CDR3 nucleotides: TGTGCCAGCAGATTAGTAGAGTGGCAGGGTGAGCAGTTCTTC. Its translation: CASRLVEWQGEQFF.

This chain uses TRBV24-1 with TRBJ2-1; 7 positions match TRBD2. J gave up 5 bases and V 12 bases, and 6 bases lay outside the gene matches. The CDR3 consists of 12 residues. Looked up from germline, CDR1 is KGHDR and CDR2 is SFDVKD. CDR3: CAPPGGHNEQFF. The CDR3 DNA sequence: TGTGCCCCGCCGGGAGGACACAATGAGCAGTTCTTC.

This clonotype was detected ten times or more. J is TRBJ2-3 and V is TRBV13, with TRBD2 matching 10 bases. This CDR3 has 17 amino acids. Looked up from germline, CDR1 is PRHDT and CDR2 is FYEKMQ (reference sequence). Trimming removed 5 bases from V and 0 bases from J; junction bases left unmatched: 8. The CDR3 sequence: CASSRLAGGVSTDTQYF. CDR3 in DNA: TGTGCCAGCAGCCGACTAGCGGGTGGGGTGAGCACAGATACGCAGTATTTT.

The sample holds many counts of this clonotype. The rearrangement uses TRBV29-1 and TRBJ2-1, with TRBD1 identical over 7 bases. Trimming took 2 bases from V and 5 from J; bases not matched to a gene: 9. This CDR3 region has 15 residues. The germline V gene has CDR1 SQVTM and CDR2 ANQGSEA. The CDR3 DNA reads TGCAGCGTTGAAATCCAGGACAGGCCTAACAATGAGCAGTTCTTC. Protein: CSVEIQDRPNNEQFF.

This clonotype was picked up many times. The chain employs TRBV28 and TRBJ2-1; D may be TRBD2 (6 bases). The V gene lost 3 bases and the J gene lost 5 bases, with 11 bases spanning the gap. Germline V CDR1 and CDR2: MDHEN, SYDVKM. CDR3 length: 14 amino acids. In DNA, the CDR3 is TGTGCCAGCAGTTTTACTAGCAGTAACAATGAGCAGTTCTTC. Protein sequence: CASSFTSSNNEQFF.

CDR3 loop: CASSPRRGNNQPQHF. CDR3 DNA sequence: TGCGCCAGCAGCCCGCGGAGGGGTAACAATCAGCCCCAGCATTTT. This sequence joins TRBV23-1 and TRBJ1-5; TRBD1 might be the D (5 bases). TRBV23-1 is designated an ORF whose function remains uncertain. There are 15 residues in the CDR3. The V end lost 6 bases, the J end lost 3 bases, and 15 bases lay between the germline ends.

This clonotype was recorded at least ten times. This chain uses TRBV9 with TRBJ2-7; no reliable D call. V lost 0 bases and J lost 6, with 1 base in between. The CDR3 is made up of 10 amino acids. From germline, CDR1 is SGDLS and CDR2 YYNGEE. The CDR3: CASSVGEQYF. The CDR3 DNA reads as TGTGCCAGCAGCGTAGGCGAGCAGTACTTC. The complete variable domain, with remaining parts taken from reference TRBV9 and TRBJ2-7, reads DSGVTQTPKHLITATGQRVTLRCSPRSGDLSVYWYQQSLDQGLQFLIQYYNGEERAKGNILERFSAQQFPDLHSELNLSSLELGDSALYFCASSVGEQYFGPGTRLTVT.